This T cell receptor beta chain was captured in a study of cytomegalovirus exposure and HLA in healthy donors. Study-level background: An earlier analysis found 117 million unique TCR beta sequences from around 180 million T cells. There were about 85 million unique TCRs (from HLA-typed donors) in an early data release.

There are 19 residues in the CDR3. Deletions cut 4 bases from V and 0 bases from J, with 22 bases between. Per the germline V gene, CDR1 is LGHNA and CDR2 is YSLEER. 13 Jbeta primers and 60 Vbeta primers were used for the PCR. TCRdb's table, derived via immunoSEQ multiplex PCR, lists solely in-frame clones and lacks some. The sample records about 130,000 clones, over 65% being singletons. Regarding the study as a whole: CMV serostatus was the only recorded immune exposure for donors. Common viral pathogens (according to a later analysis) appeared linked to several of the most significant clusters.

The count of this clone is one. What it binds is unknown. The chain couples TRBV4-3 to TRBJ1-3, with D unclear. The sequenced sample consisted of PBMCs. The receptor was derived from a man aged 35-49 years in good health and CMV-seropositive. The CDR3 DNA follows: TGCGCCAGCAGCCCGAGGGCGGACCCGTCGGTCTACTCTGGAAACACCATATATTTT. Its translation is CASSPRADPSVYSGNTIYF.